Below are 2 T cell receptor beta chains sequenced from a single sample in a study of T-cell reconstitution after alpha-beta-depleted transplantation in children. Construction of the TCRbeta library involved unique molecular identifiers. A single record per CDR3 protein comes from TCRdb applying MiXCR to the PCR reads. The table has some 600,000 distinct CDR3 sequences, 16% seen once. Sequencing was performed on PBMCs from the stem cell graft donor, taken from the stem cell graft. The source is a human donor who donated a stem cell graft to a child with acute myeloid leukemia.

Ten or more counts support this clonotype. The chain combines TRBV20-1 with TRBJ2-3, with TRBD2 matching over 7 bases. Germline V CDR1 and CDR2: DFQATT, SNEGSKA (reference sequence). V gave up 6 bases and J gave up 6 bases; unmatched junction bases: 9. CDR3 length equals 13 residues. The CDR3 region is CSAPAQAGDTQYF. As DNA, the CDR3 is TGCAGTGCGCCCGCCCAAGCGGGGGATACGCAGTATTTT.

This clonotype was seen only a few times. The rearrangement joins TRBV7-2 to TRBJ2-1, with D perhaps TRBD1 (7 bases). The germline CDR1 and CDR2 sequences are SGHTA and FQGNSA. This CDR3 is 13 amino acids long. Trimming took 4 bases from V and 12 from J, leaving 16 bases between them. The CDR3 nucleotides are TGTGCCAGCAGCTCTCAGGGGGGTTCGATGCAGTTCTTC. This sequence encodes CASSSQGGSMQFF.